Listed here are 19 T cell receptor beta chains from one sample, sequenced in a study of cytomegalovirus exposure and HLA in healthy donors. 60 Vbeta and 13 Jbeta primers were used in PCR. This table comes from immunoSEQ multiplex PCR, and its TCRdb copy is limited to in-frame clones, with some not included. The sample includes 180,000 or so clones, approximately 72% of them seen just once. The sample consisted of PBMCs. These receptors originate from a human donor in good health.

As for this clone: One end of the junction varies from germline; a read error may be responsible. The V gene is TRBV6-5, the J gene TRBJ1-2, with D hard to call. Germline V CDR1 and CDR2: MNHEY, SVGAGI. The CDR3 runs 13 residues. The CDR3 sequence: CASSRGRGHGYTF. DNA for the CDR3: TGTGCCAGCAGCCGCGGCCGCGGTCATGGGTACACCTTC.

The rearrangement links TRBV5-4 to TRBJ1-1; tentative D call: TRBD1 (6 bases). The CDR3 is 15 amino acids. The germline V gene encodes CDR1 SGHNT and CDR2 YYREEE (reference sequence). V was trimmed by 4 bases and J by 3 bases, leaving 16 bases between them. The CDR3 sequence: CASSRLAGADTEAFF. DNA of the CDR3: TGTGCCAGCAGCCGCCTTGCGGGGGCGGACACTGAAGCTTTCTTT.

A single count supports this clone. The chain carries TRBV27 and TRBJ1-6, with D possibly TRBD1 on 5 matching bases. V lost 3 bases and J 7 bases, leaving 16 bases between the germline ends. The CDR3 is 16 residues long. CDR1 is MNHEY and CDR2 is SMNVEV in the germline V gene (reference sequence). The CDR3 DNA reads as TGTGCCAGCAGTTTGGGTCAGGGTTTATTAAATTCACCCCTCCACTTT. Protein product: CASSLGQGLLNSPLHF.

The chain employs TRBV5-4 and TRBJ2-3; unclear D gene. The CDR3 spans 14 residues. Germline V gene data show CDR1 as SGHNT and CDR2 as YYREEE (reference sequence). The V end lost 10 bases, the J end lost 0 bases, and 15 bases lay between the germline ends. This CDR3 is CAEQTDPSTDTQYF. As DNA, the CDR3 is TGTGCCGAACAGACGGATCCTAGCACAGATACGCAGTATTTT.

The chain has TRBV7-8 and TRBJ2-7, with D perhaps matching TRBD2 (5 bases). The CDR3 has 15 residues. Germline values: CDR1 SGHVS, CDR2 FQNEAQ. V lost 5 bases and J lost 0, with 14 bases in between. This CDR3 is CASSRLGTSSYEQYF. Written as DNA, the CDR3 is TGTGCCAGCAGCCGACTCGGAACTAGCTCCTACGAGCAGTACTTC.

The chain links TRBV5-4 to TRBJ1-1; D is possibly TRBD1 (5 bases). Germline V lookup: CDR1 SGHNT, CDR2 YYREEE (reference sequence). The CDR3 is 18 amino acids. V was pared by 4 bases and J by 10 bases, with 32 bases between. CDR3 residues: CASSPDGGPAQAKLGAFF. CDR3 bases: TGTGCCAGCAGCCCGGACGGGGGACCCGCCCAGGCTAAGTTGGGAGCTTTCTTT.

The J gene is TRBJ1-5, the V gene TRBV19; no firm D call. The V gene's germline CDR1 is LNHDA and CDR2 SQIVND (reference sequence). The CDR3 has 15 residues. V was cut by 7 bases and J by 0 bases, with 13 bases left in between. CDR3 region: CASIRTGNSNQPQHF. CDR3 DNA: TGTGCCAGTATACGGACGGGGAATAGCAATCAGCCCCAGCATTTT.

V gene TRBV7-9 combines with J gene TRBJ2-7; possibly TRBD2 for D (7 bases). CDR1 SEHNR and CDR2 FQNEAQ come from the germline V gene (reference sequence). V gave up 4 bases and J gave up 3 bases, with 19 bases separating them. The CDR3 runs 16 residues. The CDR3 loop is CASSSKGGADFYEQYF. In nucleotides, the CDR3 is TGTGCCAGCAGCTCCAAAGGGGGGGCGGATTTCTACGAGCAGTACTTC.

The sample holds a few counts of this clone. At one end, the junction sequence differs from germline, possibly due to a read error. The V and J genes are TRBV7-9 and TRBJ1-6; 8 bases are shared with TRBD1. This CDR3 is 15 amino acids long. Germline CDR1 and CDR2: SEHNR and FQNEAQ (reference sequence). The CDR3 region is CSSSLQGQGGSPLHF. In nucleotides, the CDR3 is TGTTCCAGCAGCTTACAAGGACAGGGCGGTTCACCCCTCCACTTT.

In DNA, the CDR3 is TGTGCCAGCAGCGGAATGACTAGCGGGGGGGTAGAGACCCAGTACTTC. The encoded protein is CASSGMTSGGVETQYF. The chain combines TRBV9 with TRBJ2-5, with TRBD2 matching over 14 bases. With V trimmed by 3 bases and J by 4 bases, 5 bases remained unmatched. Germline V lookup: CDR1 SGDLS, CDR2 YYNGEE. The CDR3 totals 16 residues.

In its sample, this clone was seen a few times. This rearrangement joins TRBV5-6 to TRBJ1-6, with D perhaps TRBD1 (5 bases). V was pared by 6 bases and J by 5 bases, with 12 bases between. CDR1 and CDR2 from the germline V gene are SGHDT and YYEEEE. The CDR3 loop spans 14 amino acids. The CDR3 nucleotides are TGTGCCAGCACCACGGGGGATAATAATTCACCCCTCCACTTT. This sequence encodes CASTTGDNNSPLHF.

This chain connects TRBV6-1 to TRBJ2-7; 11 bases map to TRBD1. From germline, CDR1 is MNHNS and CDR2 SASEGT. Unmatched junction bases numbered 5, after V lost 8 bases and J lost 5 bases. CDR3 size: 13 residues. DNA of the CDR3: TGTGCCAGCCGACGGACAGGGGGCGACGAGCAGTACTTC. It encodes CASRRTGGDEQYF.

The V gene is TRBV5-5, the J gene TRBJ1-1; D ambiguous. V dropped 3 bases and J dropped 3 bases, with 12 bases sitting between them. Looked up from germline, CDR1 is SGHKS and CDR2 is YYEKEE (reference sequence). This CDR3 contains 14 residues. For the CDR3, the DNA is TGTGCCAGCAGCTCGTACGACGCGGACACTGAAGCTTTCTTT. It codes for CASSSYDADTEAFF.

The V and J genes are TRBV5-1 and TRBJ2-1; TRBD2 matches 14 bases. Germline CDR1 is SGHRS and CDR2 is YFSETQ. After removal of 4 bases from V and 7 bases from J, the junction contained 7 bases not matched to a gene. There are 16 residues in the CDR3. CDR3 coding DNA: TGCGCCAGCAGCCCCCTGACTAGCGGGGGGGCAAATGAGCAGTTCTTC. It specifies CASSPLTSGGANEQFF.

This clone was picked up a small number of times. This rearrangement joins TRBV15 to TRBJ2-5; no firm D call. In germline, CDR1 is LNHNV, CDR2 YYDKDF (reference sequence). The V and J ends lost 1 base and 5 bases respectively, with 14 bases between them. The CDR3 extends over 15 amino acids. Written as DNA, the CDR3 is TGTGCCACCAGCAGAGTAGGCCCCGAGAGGGAGACCCAGTACTTC. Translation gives CATSRVGPERETQYF.

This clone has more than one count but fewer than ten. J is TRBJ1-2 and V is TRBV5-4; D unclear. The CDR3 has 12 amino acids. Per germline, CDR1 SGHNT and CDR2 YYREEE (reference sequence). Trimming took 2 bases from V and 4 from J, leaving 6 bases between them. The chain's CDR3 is CASSFGSYGYTF. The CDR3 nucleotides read TGTGCCAGCAGCTTTGGCAGCTATGGCTACACCTTC.

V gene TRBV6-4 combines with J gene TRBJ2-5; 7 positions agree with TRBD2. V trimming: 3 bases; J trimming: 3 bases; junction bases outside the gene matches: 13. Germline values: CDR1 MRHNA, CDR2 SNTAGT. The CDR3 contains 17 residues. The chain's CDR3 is CASSDSSLADLKETQYF. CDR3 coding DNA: TGTGCCAGCAGTGATTCAAGCCTAGCGGATCTTAAAGAGACCCAGTACTTC.

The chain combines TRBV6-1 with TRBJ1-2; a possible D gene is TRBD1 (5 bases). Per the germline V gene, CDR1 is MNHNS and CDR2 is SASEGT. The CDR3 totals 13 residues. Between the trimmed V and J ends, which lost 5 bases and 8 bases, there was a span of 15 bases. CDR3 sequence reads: CASSSDSLEGYTF. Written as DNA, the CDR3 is TGTGCCAGCAGTTCTGACAGTCTCGAGGGCTACACCTTC.

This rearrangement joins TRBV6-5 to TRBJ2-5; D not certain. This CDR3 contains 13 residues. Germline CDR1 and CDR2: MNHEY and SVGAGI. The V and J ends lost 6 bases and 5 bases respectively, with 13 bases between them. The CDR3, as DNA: TGTGCCAGCAGAAACCCTAATCGTGAGACCCAGTACTTC. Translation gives CASRNPNRETQYF.